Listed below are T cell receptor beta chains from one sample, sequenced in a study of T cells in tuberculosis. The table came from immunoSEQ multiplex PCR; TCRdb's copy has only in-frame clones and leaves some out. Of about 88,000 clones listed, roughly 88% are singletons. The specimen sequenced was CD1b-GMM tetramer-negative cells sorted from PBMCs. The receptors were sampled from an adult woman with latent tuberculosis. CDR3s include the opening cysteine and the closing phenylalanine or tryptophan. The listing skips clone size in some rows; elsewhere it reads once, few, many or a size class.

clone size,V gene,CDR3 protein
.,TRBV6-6,CASSPTGGEAFF
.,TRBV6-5,CASRGGGGKNIQYF
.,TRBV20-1,CSAIGGSGYTF
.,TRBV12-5,CASGLGPTGGDEQYF
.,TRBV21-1,CASSKRDRNTGELFF
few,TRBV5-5,CASSLAGGKDTQYF
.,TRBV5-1,CASSLVVFGGNTEAFF
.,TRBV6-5,CASSSRWNTEAFF
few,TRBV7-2,CASSDRGDRGTGELFF
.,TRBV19,CASSITSGGADEQFF
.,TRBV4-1,CASSQDSIPGRETQYF
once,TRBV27,CASRAGTSGADTQYF
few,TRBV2,CASRKDSQGQAFF
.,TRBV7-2,CASSLDRSNTGELFF
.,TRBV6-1,CASATGVTNEKLFF
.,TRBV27,CASSLFPRRENTGELFF